A single sample gave rise to the 10 T cell receptor beta chains below, sequenced in a study of cytomegalovirus exposure and HLA in healthy donors. PCR employed 60 Vbeta and 13 Jbeta primers. The protocol was immunoSEQ multiplex PCR, while the TCRdb copy is restricted to in-frame clones and leaves out a portion. The table for this sample gives around 70,000 clones. The sequencing sample was made of PBMCs. Receptors were obtained from a female donor in good health and CMV-seropositive.

This chain links TRBV4-3 with TRBJ2-3; 8 bases map to TRBD2. In germline, CDR1 is LGHNA, CDR2 YSLEER. The CDR3 consists of 17 residues. With V trimmed by 0 bases and J by 2 bases, 7 bases remained unmatched. The CDR3 reads CASSQDSREGYTDTQYF. For the CDR3, the DNA is TGCGCCAGCAGCCAAGATTCACGGGAGGGATACACAGATACGCAGTATTTT.

The chain carries TRBV30 and TRBJ1-1; 8 positions match TRBD1. This CDR3 comprises 14 residues. The V gene end was trimmed by 2 bases and the J gene end by 6 bases; junction bases not matched to a gene: 8. CDR1 GTSNPN and CDR2 SVGIG come from the germline V gene (reference sequence). The CDR3 DNA follows: TGTGCCTGGAGTCCAGGGGGCCGGGGGGCTGAAGCTTTCTTT. This translates into CAWSPGGRGAEAFF.

V usage is TRBV27 and J usage is TRBJ2-3; 13 bases align to TRBD2. The CDR3 loop spans 16 amino acids. Per the germline V gene, CDR1 is MNHEY and CDR2 is SMNVEV (reference sequence). V lost 4 bases, J lost 5 bases, and 6 bases stayed unmatched. The CDR3 nucleotides read TGTGCCAGCAGTTCAGGACTAGCGGGAGTGGTAGATACGCAGTATTTT. The encoded protein is CASSSGLAGVVDTQYF.

The chain is built from TRBV6-4 and TRBJ2-7, with D possibly TRBD2 on 5 matching bases. Trimming removed 6 bases at V and 1 base at J, with 19 bases between. Germline loops: CDR1 MRHNA, CDR2 SNTAGT. This CDR3 is built from 16 residues. CDR3 in DNA: TGTGCCAGCAGCAACCGGTCCGGGAAAGGATCCTACGAGCAGTACTTC. Translation gives CASSNRSGKGSYEQYF.

The CDR3 sequence is CSGTGGFGTDTQYF. CDR3 nucleotide sequence: TGCAGCGGTACAGGGGGCTTTGGCACAGATACGCAGTATTTT. The rearrangement joins TRBV29-1 to TRBJ2-3; TRBD1 matches 9 bases. With V trimmed by 7 bases and J by 1 base, 6 bases remained unmatched. There are 14 residues in the CDR3. Germline CDR1 reads SQVTM; CDR2 reads ANQGSEA.

This chain uses TRBV29-1 with TRBJ1-1; 7 positions match TRBD1. The germline gives CDR1 SQVTM, CDR2 ANQGSEA. V shed 7 bases and J 2 bases; nucleotides not matched to a gene: 7. The CDR3 has 13 amino acids. DNA for the CDR3: TGCAGCGCCCCGGGACAGTTCAACACTGAAGCTTTCTTT. Protein product: CSAPGQFNTEAFF.

This rearrangement joins TRBV27 to TRBJ2-7; 9 positions match TRBD2. CDR3 length: 16 amino acids. V lost 5 bases to trimming and J lost 0 bases; unmatched junction nucleotides: 8. Germline CDR1 and CDR2: MNHEY and SMNVEV (reference sequence). The CDR3 DNA follows: TGTGCCAGCAGTCTTTTTACAGCGGGGGGCTCCTACGAGCAGTACTTC. It specifies CASSLFTAGGSYEQYF.

This sequence joins TRBV25-1 and TRBJ2-1; 10 nucleotides align to TRBD2. The CDR3 sequence is 13 residues long. Germline loops: CDR1 MGHDK, CDR2 SYGVNS. The ends lost 3 bases at V and 13 bases at J; junction bases unmatched: 6. The CDR3 loop is CASSEGSGGLQFF. The CDR3 DNA reads TGTGCCAGCAGTGAGGGTAGCGGGGGGCTCCAGTTCTTC.

V is TRBV4-1 and J is TRBJ2-7; 10 bases align to TRBD1. The CDR3 runs 16 residues. V shed 0 bases, J shed 2 bases, and the junction held 4 bases outside the gene matches. Germline CDR1 reads MGHRA; CDR2 reads YSYEKL. The CDR3 DNA reads TGCGCCAGCAGCCAAGATAACGACAGGGGGCCCTACGAGCAGTACTTC. This gives the protein CASSQDNDRGPYEQYF.

The chain uses TRBV4-3 and TRBJ1-6, with 9 nucleotides matching TRBD1. The CDR3 is 15 residues long. The V segment lost 4 bases and the J segment 9 bases; nucleotides outside the gene matches: 7. Per the germline V gene, CDR1 is LGHNA and CDR2 is YSLEER. The DNA of the CDR3 is TGCGCCAGCAGCCCCCGGACAGGGGATAGTTCACCCCTCCACTTT. Amino acid sequence: CASSPRTGDSSPLHF.